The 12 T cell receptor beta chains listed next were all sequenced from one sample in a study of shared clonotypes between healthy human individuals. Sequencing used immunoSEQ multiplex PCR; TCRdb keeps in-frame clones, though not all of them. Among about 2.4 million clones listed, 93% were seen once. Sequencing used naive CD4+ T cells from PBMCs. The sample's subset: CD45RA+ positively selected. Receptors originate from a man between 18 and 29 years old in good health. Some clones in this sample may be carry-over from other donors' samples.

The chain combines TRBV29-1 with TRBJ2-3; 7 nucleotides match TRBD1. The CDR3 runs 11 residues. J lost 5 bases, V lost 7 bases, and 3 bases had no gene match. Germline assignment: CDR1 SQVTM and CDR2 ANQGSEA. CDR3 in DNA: TGCAGCGGACACAGGGGAGATACGCAGTATTTT. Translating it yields CSGHRGDTQYF.

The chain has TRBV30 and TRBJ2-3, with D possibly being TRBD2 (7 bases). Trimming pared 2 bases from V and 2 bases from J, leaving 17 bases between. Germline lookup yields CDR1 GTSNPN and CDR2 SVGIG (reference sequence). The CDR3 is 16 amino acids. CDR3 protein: CAWSPLGAGATDTQYF. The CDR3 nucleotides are TGTGCCTGGAGTCCTTTGGGGGCGGGAGCCACAGATACGCAGTATTTT.

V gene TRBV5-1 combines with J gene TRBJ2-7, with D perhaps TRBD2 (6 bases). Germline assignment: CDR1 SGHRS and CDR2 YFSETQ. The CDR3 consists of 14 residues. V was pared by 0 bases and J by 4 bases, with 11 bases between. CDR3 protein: CASSLEPAGYEQYF. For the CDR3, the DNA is TGCGCCAGCAGCTTGGAACCAGCGGGTTACGAGCAGTACTTC. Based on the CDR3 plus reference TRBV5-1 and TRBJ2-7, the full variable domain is KAGVTQTPRYLIKTRGQQVTLSCSPISGHRSVSWYQQTPGQGLQFLFEYFSETQRNKGNFPGRFSGRQFSNSRSEMNVSTLELGDSALYLCASSLEPAGYEQYFGPGTRLTVT.

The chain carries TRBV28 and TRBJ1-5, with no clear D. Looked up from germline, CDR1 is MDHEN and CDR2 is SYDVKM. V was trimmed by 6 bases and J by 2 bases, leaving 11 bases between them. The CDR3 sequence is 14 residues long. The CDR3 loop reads CASSKGGGNQPQHF. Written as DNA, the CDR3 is TGTGCCAGCAGCAAAGGTGGCGGCAATCAGCCCCAGCATTTT.

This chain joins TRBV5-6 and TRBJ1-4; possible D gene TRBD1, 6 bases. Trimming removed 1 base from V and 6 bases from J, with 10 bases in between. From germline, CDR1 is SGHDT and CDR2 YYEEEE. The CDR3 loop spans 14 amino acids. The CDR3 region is CASSLTGRDEKLFF. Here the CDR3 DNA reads TGTGCCAGCAGCTTGACAGGGCGGGATGAAAAACTGTTTTTT.

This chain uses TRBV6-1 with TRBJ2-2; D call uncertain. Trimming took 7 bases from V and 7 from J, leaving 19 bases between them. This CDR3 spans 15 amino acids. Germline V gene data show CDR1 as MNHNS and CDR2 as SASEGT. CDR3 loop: CASTKRDVSGGELFF. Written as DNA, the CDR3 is TGTGCCAGCACCAAAAGGGATGTATCAGGCGGGGAGCTGTTTTTT.

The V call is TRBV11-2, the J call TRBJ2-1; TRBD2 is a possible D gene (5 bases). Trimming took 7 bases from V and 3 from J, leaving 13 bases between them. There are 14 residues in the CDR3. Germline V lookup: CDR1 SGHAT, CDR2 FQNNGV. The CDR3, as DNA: TGTGCCAGCATCGGTCGAGGGTACTACAATGAGCAGTTCTTC. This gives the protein CASIGRGYYNEQFF.

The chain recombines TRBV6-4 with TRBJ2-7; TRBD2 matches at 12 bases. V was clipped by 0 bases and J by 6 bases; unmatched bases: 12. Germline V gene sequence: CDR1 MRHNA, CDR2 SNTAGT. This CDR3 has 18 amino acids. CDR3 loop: CASSDSTPSGRVLSEQYF. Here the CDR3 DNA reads TGTGCCAGCAGTGACTCGACCCCTAGCGGGAGGGTTTTATCCGAGCAGTACTTC.

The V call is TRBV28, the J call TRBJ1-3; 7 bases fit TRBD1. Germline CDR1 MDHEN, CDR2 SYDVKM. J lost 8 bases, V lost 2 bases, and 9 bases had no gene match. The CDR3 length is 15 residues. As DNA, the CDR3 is TGTGCCAGCAGTTTAGTTCTGGGGCAGGGGGACACCATATATTTT. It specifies CASSLVLGQGDTIYF.

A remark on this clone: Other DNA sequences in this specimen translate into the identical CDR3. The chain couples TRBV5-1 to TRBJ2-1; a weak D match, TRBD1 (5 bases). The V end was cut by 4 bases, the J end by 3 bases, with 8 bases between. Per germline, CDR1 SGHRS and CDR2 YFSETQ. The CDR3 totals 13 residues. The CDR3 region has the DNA TGCGCCAGCAGCCCAGACAGCTACAATGAGCAGTTCTTC. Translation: CASSPDSYNEQFF.

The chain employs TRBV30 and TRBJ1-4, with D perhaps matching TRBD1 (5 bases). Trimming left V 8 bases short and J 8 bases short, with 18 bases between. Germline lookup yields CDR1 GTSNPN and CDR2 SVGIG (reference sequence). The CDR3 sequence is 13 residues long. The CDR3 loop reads CARSELRGEKLFF. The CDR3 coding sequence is TGTGCCCGGTCCGAACTGCGGGGGGAAAAACTGTTTTTT.

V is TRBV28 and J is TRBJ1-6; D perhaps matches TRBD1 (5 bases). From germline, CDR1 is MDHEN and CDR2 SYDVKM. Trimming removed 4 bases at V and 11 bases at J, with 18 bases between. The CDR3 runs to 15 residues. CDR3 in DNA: TGTGCCAGCAGTTCCCCGGGGGGGAAAGGGACACCCCTCCACTTT. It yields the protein CASSSPGGKGTPLHF.